Presented here are 32 T cell receptor beta chains from one specimen sequenced in a study of cytomegalovirus exposure and HLA in healthy donors. PCR was performed using 60 Vbeta and 13 Jbeta primers. Clones were read by immunoSEQ multiplex PCR, and TCRdb kept only the in-frame ones, dropping some. The sample carries approximately 88,000 clones, roughly 80% recorded once. Specimen: PBMCs. The receptors were sampled from a man aged 50 or older in good health and CMV-seropositive.

This chain links TRBV9 with TRBJ1-1; weak D call: TRBD1 (5 bases). V was pared by 3 bases and J by 3 bases, with 15 bases between. The CDR3 extends over 15 amino acids. CDR1 is SGDLS, CDR2 YYNGEE, per germline. The CDR3 region is CASSEGRLGDTEAFF. The CDR3 DNA is TGTGCCAGCAGCGAGGGGCGGCTAGGGGACACTGAAGCTTTCTTT. The complete variable domain, with remaining parts taken from reference TRBV9 and TRBJ1-1, reads DSGVTQTPKHLITATGQRVTLRCSPRSGDLSVYWYQQSLDQGLQFLIQYYNGEERAKGNILERFSAQQFPDLHSELNLSSLELGDSALYFCASSEGRLGDTEAFFGQGTRLTVV.

V is TRBV27 and J is TRBJ1-5; D is perhaps TRBD1 (5 bases). The germline CDR1 and CDR2 sequences are MNHEY and SMNVEV (reference sequence). The CDR3 contains 14 residues. V was shortened by 2 bases and J by 5 bases, with 10 bases between the two germline ends. CDR3 residues: CASSLARDHQPQHF. Written as DNA, the CDR3 is TGTGCCAGCAGTTTAGCCAGGGATCATCAGCCCCAGCATTTT.

Here the CDR3 reads CAISEVRTGPYEQYF. Here the CDR3 DNA reads TGTGCCATCAGTGAGGTACGGACAGGGCCCTACGAGCAGTACTTC. V is TRBV10-3 and J is TRBJ2-7, with TRBD1 identical over 8 bases. Trimming removed 2 bases from V and 2 bases from J; junction bases left unmatched: 5. This CDR3 spans 15 amino acids. CDR1 is ENHRY, CDR2 SYGVKD, per germline.

The V and J genes are TRBV19 and TRBJ1-3, with TRBD1 matching 7 bases. CDR1 LNHDA and CDR2 SQIVND come from the germline V gene (reference sequence). This CDR3 has 15 residues. Losses at the gene ends were 3 bases for V and 0 bases for J; bases not matched to a gene: 2. The chain's CDR3 is CASSMDRFSGNTIYF. CDR3 nucleotide sequence: TGTGCCAGTAGTATGGACAGGTTCTCTGGAAACACCATATATTTT.

The chain links TRBV5-6 to TRBJ1-1; no clear D. Trimming took 7 bases from V and 1 from J, leaving 8 bases between them. The CDR3 sequence is 12 residues long. Germline V gene data show CDR1 as SGHDT and CDR2 as YYEEEE. DNA of the CDR3: TGTGCCAGCCACACGGGGAACACTGAAGCTTTCTTT. Its translation: CASHTGNTEAFF.

J is TRBJ2-2 and V is TRBV7-2; 11 nucleotides align to TRBD2. The germline V gene has CDR1 SGHTA and CDR2 FQGNSA. There are 15 residues in the CDR3. V was clipped by 5 bases and J by 5 bases; unmatched bases: 4. This chain's CDR3 is CASSASGGRTGELFF. The CDR3 nucleotides read TGTGCCAGCAGCGCTAGCGGGGGGAGGACCGGGGAGCTGTTTTTT.

V gene TRBV9 combines with J gene TRBJ2-1; tentative D call: TRBD1 (6 bases). Trimming cost V 3 bases and J 5 bases, with 15 bases left between them. The germline V gene has CDR1 SGDLS and CDR2 YYNGEE. CDR3 length: 15 amino acids. The CDR3 region has the DNA TGTGCCAGCAGCGAGCAACGGACAGCCAACAATGAGCAGTTCTTC. This translates into CASSEQRTANNEQFF.

This chain connects TRBV6-5 to TRBJ2-4, with 9 bases fitting TRBD1. Germline loops: CDR1 MNHEY, CDR2 SVGAGI. J was trimmed by 7 bases and V by 4 bases; bases with no gene match: 5. CDR3 size: 14 residues. The CDR3 DNA follows: TGTGCCAGCAGTTCGGGACAGGGCTCGAACATTCAGTACTTC. It yields the protein CASSSGQGSNIQYF.

The V call is TRBV7-9, the J call TRBJ1-4; D unresolved. Trimming took 2 bases from V and 7 from J, leaving 8 bases between them. Germline values: CDR1 SEHNR, CDR2 FQNEAQ (reference sequence). This CDR3 contains 13 residues. The CDR3 DNA sequence: TGTGCCAGCAGCTTACGGGTTAGTGAAAAACTGTTTTTT. Translated, it gives CASSLRVSEKLFF.

The chain recombines TRBV4-1 with TRBJ2-5; 8 bases fit TRBD1. The CDR3 covers 15 residues. The germline V gene encodes CDR1 MGHRA and CDR2 YSYEKL. Losses at the gene ends were 4 bases for V and 0 bases for J; bases not matched to a gene: 4. In DNA, the CDR3 is TGCGCCAGCAGCCCGGGACAGGCTTACCAAGAGACCCAGTACTTC. Translation gives CASSPGQAYQETQYF.

V gene TRBV7-2 combines with J gene TRBJ2-7, with 9 bases identical to TRBD1. V shed 0 bases, J shed 7 bases, and the junction held 10 bases outside the gene matches. Germline CDR1 SGHTA, CDR2 FQGNSA. The CDR3 is 16 residues long. The CDR3 loop is CASSLAGTGIVREQYF. In DNA form, the CDR3 reads TGTGCCAGCAGCTTAGCAGGGACAGGGATCGTCCGAGAGCAGTACTTC. Variable domain in full (rest from reference TRBV7-2 and TRBJ2-7): GAGVSQSPSNKVTEKGKDVELRCDPISGHTALYWYRQSLGQGLEFLIYFQGNSAPDKSGLPSDRFSAERTGGSVSTLTIQRTQQEDSAVYLCASSLAGTGIVREQYFGPGTRLTVT.

The CDR3 DNA is TGTGCCAGCAGTTTCCAGAGCGGGGGGACTAGCACAGATACGCAGTATTTT. Translating gives CASSFQSGGTSTDTQYF. V gene TRBV11-3 combines with J gene TRBJ2-3; TRBD2 agrees at 9 bases. CDR3 size: 17 residues. Germline loops: CDR1 SGHNT, CDR2 YENEEA. The V and J ends lost 6 bases and 0 bases, in that order; junction bases with no gene match: 10.

With respect to this clone: A junction boundary mismatches the germline segment, possibly from a read error. The V and J genes are TRBV7-2 and TRBJ1-2; 9 bases map to TRBD1. CDR1 and CDR2 (germline): SGHTA, FQGNSA. The CDR3 is made up of 13 amino acids. The CDR3 region is CASRVQGADGYPF. In nucleotides, the CDR3 is TGTGCCAGCAGGGTACAGGGGGCCGATGGCTACCCCTTC.

As concerns this clone: The sample holds other DNA sequences that translate to the same CDR3. The chain carries TRBV18 and TRBJ1-6; tentatively, D is TRBD1 (5 bases). This CDR3 spans 13 amino acids. V was clipped by 2 bases and J by 6 bases, with 5 bases between them. Germline V gene lookup returns CDR1 KGHSH and CDR2 LQKENI. CDR3 residues: CASSPDSNSPLHF. In nucleotides, the CDR3 is TGTGCCAGCTCACCAGACAGTAATTCACCCCTCCACTTT.

The chain employs TRBV5-6 and TRBJ2-3, with 11 positions matching TRBD2. Germline V lookup: CDR1 SGHDT, CDR2 YYEEEE. Trimming took 2 bases from V and 5 from J; bases not matched to a gene: 4. CDR3 size: 15 residues. For the CDR3, the DNA is TGTGCCAGCAGCTTTGGTGGGACTAGCGGAGATACGCAGTATTTT. Translated, it gives CASSFGGTSGDTQYF.

The gene calls are TRBV29-1 and TRBJ1-1; D gene ambiguous. Germline V lookup: CDR1 SQVTM, CDR2 ANQGSEA. The CDR3 is made up of 14 amino acids. V shed 6 bases and J shed 3 bases, with 17 bases lying between them. CDR3 amino acids: CSVGYREKDTEAFF. CDR3 DNA sequence: TGCAGCGTGGGGTATCGGGAGAAGGACACTGAAGCTTTCTTT.

This rearrangement joins TRBV5-4 to TRBJ1-5; D gene unclear. The CDR3 consists of 15 residues. V dropped 2 bases and J dropped 0 bases, with 9 bases sitting between them. Germline V gene sequence: CDR1 SGHNT, CDR2 YYREEE (reference sequence). The chain's CDR3 is CASSLTADSNQPQHF. In nucleotides, the CDR3 is TGTGCCAGCAGCTTAACAGCGGATAGCAATCAGCCCCAGCATTTT.

The CDR3 loop is CASSASGGLGSYEQYF. CDR3 DNA: TGTGCCAGCAGTGCCTCAGGGGGCCTCGGCTCCTACGAGCAGTACTTC. V is TRBV6-1 and J is TRBJ2-7; TRBD1 agrees at 8 bases. Germline assignment: CDR1 MNHNS and CDR2 SASEGT. This CDR3 is built from 16 residues. The V gene end was trimmed by 4 bases and the J gene end by 0 bases; junction bases not matched to a gene: 8.

The genes are TRBV6-5 and TRBJ2-3; D is perhaps TRBD2 (5 bases). The CDR3 has 15 residues. Germline-derived CDR1 and CDR2 are MNHEY and SVGAGI. Trimming took off 0 bases at V and 0 bases at J, with 7 bases between the two ends. The CDR3 region is CASSYSGESTDTQYF. CDR3 sequence (DNA): TGTGCCAGCAGTTACTCGGGAGAAAGCACAGATACGCAGTATTTT.

This chain links TRBV4-2 with TRBJ2-1, with D possibly matching TRBD1 (5 bases). The CDR3 loop spans 17 amino acids. Germline V lookup: CDR1 LGHNA, CDR2 YNFKEQ. V was cut by 0 bases and J by 0 bases, with 12 bases left in between. CDR3 amino acids: CASSQDTGLSSYNEQFF. The CDR3 nucleotides are TGTGCCAGCAGCCAAGATACAGGTTTAAGCTCCTACAATGAGCAGTTCTTC.

This clone was detected only a few times. The rearrangement links TRBV5-4 to TRBJ2-5, with D tentatively TRBD1 (6 bases). The J call could be wrong; TRBJ2-7 is a better fit for the DNA end. CDR1 and CDR2 from the germline V gene are SGHNT and YYREEE (reference sequence). This CDR3 region has 14 residues. The CDR3 region is CASSLGGQGYEQYF. The CDR3 DNA sequence: TGTGCCAGCAGCTTGGGCGGGCAGGGGTACGAGCAGTACTTC.

The gene calls are TRBV29-1 and TRBJ2-1; 10 bases map to TRBD2. Germline CDR1 is SQVTM and CDR2 is ANQGSEA. The CDR3 length is 13 residues. With 5 bases clipped from V and 3 bases from J, the junction kept 1 base outside the gene matches. CDR3 protein: CSVRTSGYNEQFF. CDR3 coding DNA: TGCAGCGTTCGGACTAGCGGCTACAATGAGCAGTTCTTC.

The chain carries TRBV6-5 and TRBJ1-2; D may be TRBD1 (5 bases). V was shortened by 2 bases and J by 7 bases, with 11 bases between the two germline ends. In germline, CDR1 is MNHEY, CDR2 SVGAGI. CDR3 size: 13 residues. CDR3 residues: CASSYTRQIGYTF. For the CDR3, the DNA is TGTGCCAGCAGTTACACCCGACAGATTGGCTACACCTTC.

The chain employs TRBV30 and TRBJ2-1; 13 bases are shared with TRBD2. This CDR3 region has 18 residues. V lost 2 bases to trimming and J lost 0 bases; unmatched junction nucleotides: 7. Germline V lookup: CDR1 GTSNPN, CDR2 SVGIG (reference sequence). In nucleotides, the CDR3 is TGTGCCTGGAGTACGGGGACTAGCGGGGAGTACTCCTACAATGAGCAGTTCTTC. The encoded protein is CAWSTGTSGEYSYNEQFF.

This clone was found once. The V call is TRBV10-3, the J call TRBJ2-6; 7 positions match TRBD1. The CDR3 is made up of 16 amino acids. V shed 0 bases and J 2 bases; nucleotides not matched to a gene: 1. The V gene's germline CDR1 is ENHRY and CDR2 SYGVKD. This CDR3 is CAISESRGTGANVLTF. The CDR3 nucleotides are TGTGCCATCAGTGAGTCCAGGGGGACTGGGGCCAACGTCCTGACTTTC.

The J gene is TRBJ2-6, the V gene TRBV19; D uncertain. The CDR3 has 15 amino acids. The germline CDR1 and CDR2 sequences are LNHDA and SQIVND (reference sequence). V lost 3 bases and J 0 bases, leaving 6 bases between the germline ends. The CDR3 region is CASSIPSSGANVLTF. The DNA of the CDR3 is TGTGCCAGTAGTATCCCCAGCTCTGGGGCCAACGTCCTGACTTTC.

This sequence joins TRBV29-1 and TRBJ1-1, with D possibly matching TRBD1 (6 bases). The CDR3 extends over 15 amino acids. Trimming took off 5 bases at V and 1 base at J, with 17 bases between the two ends. Per germline, CDR1 SQVTM and CDR2 ANQGSEA. This CDR3 reads CSVFWGGAGNTEAFF. CDR3 coding DNA: TGCAGCGTTTTCTGGGGGGGCGCCGGGAACACTGAAGCTTTCTTT.

The gene calls are TRBV25-1 and TRBJ1-1; the D is unclear. The CDR3 is 12 residues long. With 6 bases removed from V and 8 bases from J, the gap between germline ends came to 13 bases. Germline assignment: CDR1 MGHDK and CDR2 SYGVNS. The CDR3 loop reads CASRTDVREAFF. Written as DNA, the CDR3 is TGTGCCAGCAGAACAGACGTTCGGGAAGCTTTCTTT.

The gene calls are TRBV4-3 and TRBJ1-4; the D gene is possibly TRBD1 (6 bases). The V gene lost 3 bases and the J gene lost 3 bases, with 14 bases spanning the gap. The CDR3 has 16 residues. The germline V gene has CDR1 LGHNA and CDR2 YSLEER. CDR3 bases: TGCGCCAGCAGCCAGGCCCCACAGGGCTCTAATGAAAAACTGTTTTTT. Its translation: CASSQAPQGSNEKLFF.

The chain's CDR3 is CASGRRGDNEKLFF. CDR3 nucleotide sequence: TGTGCCAGCGGTAGACGGGGAGATAATGAAAAACTGTTTTTT. V usage is TRBV27 and J usage is TRBJ1-4, with D hard to call. This CDR3 is built from 14 residues. Germline V gene lookup returns CDR1 MNHEY and CDR2 SMNVEV (reference sequence). V was shortened by 8 bases and J by 4 bases, with 14 bases between the two germline ends.

This clone was recorded only once. The chain has TRBV4-1 and TRBJ1-5, with D possibly TRBD1 on 5 matching bases. CDR1 is MGHRA, CDR2 YSYEKL, per germline. Trimming shortened V by 0 bases and J by 7 bases, and 13 bases separated the two germline ends. This CDR3 contains 15 residues. Here the CDR3 DNA reads TGCGCCAGCAGCCAAGAACCCTCAGGGAGGCAGCCCCAGCATTTT. It codes for CASSQEPSGRQPQHF.

The chain is built from TRBV14 and TRBJ1-4; D gene uncertain. Trimming shortened V by 0 bases and J by 1 base, and 6 bases separated the two germline ends. Per the germline V gene, CDR1 is SGHDN and CDR2 is FVKESK. This CDR3 comprises 15 residues. CDR3 amino acids: CASSQDRGTNEKLFF. In DNA, the CDR3 is TGTGCCAGCAGCCAAGATCGGGGAACTAATGAAAAACTGTTTTTT.